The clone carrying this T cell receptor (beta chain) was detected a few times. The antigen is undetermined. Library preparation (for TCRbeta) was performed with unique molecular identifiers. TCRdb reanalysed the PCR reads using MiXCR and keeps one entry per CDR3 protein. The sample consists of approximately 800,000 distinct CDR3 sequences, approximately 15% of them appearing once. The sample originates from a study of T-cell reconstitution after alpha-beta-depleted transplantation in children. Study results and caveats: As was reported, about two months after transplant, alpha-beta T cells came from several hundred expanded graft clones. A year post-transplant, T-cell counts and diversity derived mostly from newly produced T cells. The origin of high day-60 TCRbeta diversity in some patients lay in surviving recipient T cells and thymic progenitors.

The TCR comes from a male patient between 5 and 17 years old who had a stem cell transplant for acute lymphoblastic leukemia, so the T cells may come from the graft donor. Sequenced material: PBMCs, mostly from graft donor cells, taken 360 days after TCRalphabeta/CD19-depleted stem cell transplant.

The CDR3 loop is CASSGGTGYQPQHF. The CDR3 nucleotides read TGTGCCAGCAGTGGAGGGACAGGGTATCAGCCCCAGCATTTT. The rearrangement joins TRBV2 to TRBJ1-5; 9 bases are a match to TRBD1. There are 14 residues in the CDR3. V gave up 4 bases and J gave up 5 bases; unmatched junction bases: 3. Germline V gene lookup returns CDR1 SNHLY and CDR2 FYNNEI.